The 5 T cell receptor beta chains below all came from one sample that was sequenced in a study of beta chain features in type 1 diabetes. Sequenced material consisted of expressed TCRB transcripts (all of the isolated RNA was reverse transcribed). Produced via immunoSEQ multiplex PCR; TCRdb's table is partial and in-frame only. The sample shows about 320,000 clones, 11% to 15% of them seen only once. Material for sequencing was central memory CD4+ T cells from blood. The receptor source for this set is a young man in good health.

This clone was counted between two and nine times. V usage is TRBV20-1 and J usage is TRBJ1-2; D is possibly TRBD1 (6 bases). There are 11 residues in the CDR3. V was cut by 4 bases and J by 7 bases, with 10 bases left in between. Germline V gene lookup returns CDR1 DFQATT and CDR2 SNEGSKA (reference sequence). CDR3: CSATGVGGYTF. In nucleotides, the CDR3 is TGCAGTGCTACAGGGGTCGGTGGCTACACCTTC.

This clone was found a few times. The rearrangement uses TRBV11-2 and TRBJ2-1; D may match TRBD1 or TRBD2 (5 bases each). V lost 0 bases, J lost 13 bases, and 13 bases lay in between. The CDR3 runs to 13 residues. CDR1 SGHAT and CDR2 FQNNGV come from the germline V gene. CDR3 nucleotides: TGTGCCAGCAGCTTAGATATGGGGGATACTCAGTTCTTC. Its protein is CASSLDMGDTQFF. The full variable domain, rest sourced from reference TRBV11-2 and TRBJ2-1, is EAGVAQSPRYKIIEKRQSVAFWCNPISGHATLYWYQQILGQGPKLLIQFQNNGVVDDSQLPKDRFSAERLKGVDSTLKIQPAKLEDSAVYLCASSLDMGDTQFFGPGTRLTVL.

About this clone itself: A much bigger clone sits one base away, suggesting this may be a read error. Additional DNA sequences in this sample encode the identical CDR3. CDR3 DNA: TGTGCCAGCAGCTTAAAAGAGACCCAGTACTTC. It encodes CASSLKETQYF. The chain couples TRBV11-3 to TRBJ2-5; no clear D. Germline V gene lookup returns CDR1 SGHNT and CDR2 YENEEA. Trimming removed 2 bases from V and 3 bases from J, with 1 base in between. The CDR3 sequence is 11 residues long.

This chain joins TRBV7-9 and TRBJ1-1, with D possibly matching TRBD1 (5 bases). The CDR3 spans 17 residues. Per the germline V gene, CDR1 is SEHNR and CDR2 is FQNEAQ (reference sequence). V lost 4 bases and J 0 bases, leaving 18 bases between the germline ends. The DNA for the CDR3 is TGTGCCAGCAGCTATGGGACCCTTAGGGTGATGAACACTGAAGCTTTCTTT. It encodes CASSYGTLRVMNTEAFF.

V usage is TRBV30 and J usage is TRBJ1-2; 11 bases agree with TRBD1. The CDR3 runs to 14 residues. V was clipped by 5 bases and J by 4 bases; unmatched bases: 6. Germline CDR1 GTSNPN, CDR2 SVGIG (reference sequence). CDR3 sequence (DNA): TGTGCCTGGTCCCCGGACAGGGGGCCCTATGGCTACACCTTC. Translating it yields CAWSPDRGPYGYTF.